The clone carrying this TCR beta chain has more than one count but fewer than ten. TCRdb redid the calling of the 5' RACE reads with MiXCR, one entry per CDR3 protein. The sample shows roughly 170,000 distinct CDR3 sequences, 6.2% of them seen only once. The data are from a study of T cells after yellow fever vaccination. The CDR3 covers 15 residues. With 0 bases removed from V and 7 bases from J, the gap between germline ends came to 13 bases. In germline, CDR1 is LGHNA, CDR2 YSLEER. The rearrangement uses TRBV4-3 and TRBJ1-5, with no clear D. The TCR comes from a man aged 18-30 years who received the YFV17D yellow fever vaccine. The source material was CD4+ T cells sorted from PBMCs, sampled on the day of the first yellow fever vaccination. The CDR3, as DNA: TGCGCCAGCAGCCAAGATGCGGCAGGAATACAGCCCCAGCATTTT. It codes for CASSQDAAGIQPQHF.